A single TCR beta chain is shown here with its context. The antigen is undetermined. This sample stems from a study of cytomegalovirus exposure and HLA in healthy donors. Study-wide results and caveats: The study flagged approximately 180 TCR beta chains as cytomegalovirus-associated.

Generated by immunoSEQ multiplex PCR, the TCRdb table keeps only in-frame clones and is missing some. The sample consists of 200,000 to 300,000 clones, roughly 90% of them appearing once. Germline CDR1 is MGHDK and CDR2 is SYGVNS. CDR3 length equals 17 residues. The junction had 5 bases not matched to a gene; V was cut back by 1 base and J by 6 bases. The source material was PBMCs. The sequence was collected from a man younger than 35 in good health and CMV-seropositive. The chain is built from TRBV25-1 and TRBJ2-3, with 15 bases that match TRBD2. CDR3 loop: CASSESLGLAGGDTQYF. The CDR3 DNA reads TGTGCCAGCAGTGAATCCCTGGGACTAGCGGGAGGCGATACGCAGTATTTT.